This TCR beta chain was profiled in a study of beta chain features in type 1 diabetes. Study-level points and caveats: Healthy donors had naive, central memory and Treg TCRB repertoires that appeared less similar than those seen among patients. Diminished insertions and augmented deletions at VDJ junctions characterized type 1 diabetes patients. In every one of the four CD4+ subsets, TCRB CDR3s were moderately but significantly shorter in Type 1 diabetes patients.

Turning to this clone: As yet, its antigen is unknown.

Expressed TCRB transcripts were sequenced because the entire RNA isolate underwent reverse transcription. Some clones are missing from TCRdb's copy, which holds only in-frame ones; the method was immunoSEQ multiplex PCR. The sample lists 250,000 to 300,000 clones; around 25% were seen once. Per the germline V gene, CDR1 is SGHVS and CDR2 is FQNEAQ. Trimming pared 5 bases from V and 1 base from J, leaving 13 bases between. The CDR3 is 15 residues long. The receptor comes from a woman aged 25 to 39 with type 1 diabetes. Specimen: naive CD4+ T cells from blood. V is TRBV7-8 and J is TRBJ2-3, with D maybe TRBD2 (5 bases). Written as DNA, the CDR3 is TGTGCCAGCAGCGCCACGACGGAGGGCACAGATACGCAGTATTTT. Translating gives CASSATTEGTDTQYF.